Sequencing of this T cell receptor beta chain was carried out in a study of response to subunit inactivated influenza vaccine. One entry per CDR3 protein results from TCRdb running MiXCR on the RT-PCR reads. The table includes hundreds of thousands of distinct CDR3 sequences, roughly 12% detected once. This clonotype was seen a few times. Antigen unknown. CDR3 length equals 18 residues. V was clipped by 5 bases and J by 0 bases; unmatched bases: 13. Study findings and constraints: Authors suggested each seasonal influenza vaccination recruits few new T cells.

The sequenced sample was PBMCs from blood, obtained on the day of vaccination. The chain combines TRBV12-3 or TRBV12-4 with TRBJ2-3; the match to TRBD2 covers 8 bases. This clonotype originated in a man aged 45-60 years who received an inactivated influenza vaccine. The CDR3 is CASSTPGLGSPSTDTQYF. DNA for the CDR3: TGTGCCAGCAGTACGCCGGGACTAGGGTCCCCTAGCACAGATACGCAGTATTTT.